This T cell receptor beta chain was sequenced for a study of shared clonotypes between healthy human individuals. CD45RO-negative, CCR7-positively selected cells formed the naive CD8 fraction, excluding terminally differentiated effector memory CD45RA+ cells. At a deep level, the assay was run. It was across several immunoSEQ plates that each subset's genomic DNA was evenly split. In the original processing: Filtering was not the same, since immunoSEQ gave junction-only sequences without quality scores. Measured with immunoSEQ multiplex PCR; TCRdb has only the in-frame clones, and not every one. V and J calls and clone size are as listed in that table; D and trimming were resolved from the DNA. Of hundreds of thousands of clones listed, 95% to 96% were seen once; the top ten hold less than 0.12%. Germline CDR1 and CDR2: PRHDT and FYEKMQ (reference sequence). With V trimmed by 2 bases and J by 4 bases, 2 bases remained unmatched. This CDR3 has 16 amino acids.

Turning to this clone: What it binds is unknown.

Broader study findings: Clonotype sharing across several donors was observed for 4% to 5.5% of naive CD4 clonotypes.

V and J are TRBV13 and TRBJ2-1, with 13 positions matching TRBD2. The sequenced sample was naive CD8+ T cells sorted from blood. The origin of this receptor is a woman aged 30 to 39 in good health. CDR3 nucleotide sequence: TGTGCCAGCAGCTTAACTAGCGGGAGGGGATACAATGAGCAGTTCTTC. Translation gives CASSLTSGRGYNEQFF.